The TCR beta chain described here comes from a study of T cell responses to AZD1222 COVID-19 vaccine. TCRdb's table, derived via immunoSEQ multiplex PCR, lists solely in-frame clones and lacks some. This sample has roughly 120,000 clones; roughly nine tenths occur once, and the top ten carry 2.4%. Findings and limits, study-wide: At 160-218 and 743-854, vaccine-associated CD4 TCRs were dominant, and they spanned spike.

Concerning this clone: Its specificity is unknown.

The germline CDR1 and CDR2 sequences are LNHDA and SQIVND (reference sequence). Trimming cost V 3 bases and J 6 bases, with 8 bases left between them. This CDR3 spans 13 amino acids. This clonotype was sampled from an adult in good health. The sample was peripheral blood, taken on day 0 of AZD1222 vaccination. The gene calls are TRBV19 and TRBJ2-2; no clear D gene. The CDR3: CASSIQRAGELFF. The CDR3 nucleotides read TGTGCCAGTAGTATCCAACGGGCCGGGGAGCTGTTTTTT.